By its share, the clone carrying this TCR beta chain is medium-sized (0.01 to 0.1%). The source of the sample is a study of immune characterization of retroperitoneal liposarcoma. Each CDR3 protein is one row after TCRdb ran MiXCR on the PCR reads. Of more than 8,000 distinct CDR3 sequences listed, approximately 28% are singletons. Trimming took 5 bases from V and 0 from J, leaving 14 bases between them. Germline V gives CDR1 MNHNS, CDR2 SASEGT. The CDR3 has 17 amino acids. The V gene is TRBV6-1, the J gene TRBJ2-6, with TRBD2 as a possible D gene (5 bases). This sequence originates from a male donor with retroperitoneal liposarcoma. Sequenced material: tumor tissue. The CDR3 sequence: CASSYSAGSSGANVLTF. CDR3 nucleotide sequence: TGTGCCAGCAGTTATTCCGCGGGTAGCTCTGGGGCCAACGTCCTGACTTTC.